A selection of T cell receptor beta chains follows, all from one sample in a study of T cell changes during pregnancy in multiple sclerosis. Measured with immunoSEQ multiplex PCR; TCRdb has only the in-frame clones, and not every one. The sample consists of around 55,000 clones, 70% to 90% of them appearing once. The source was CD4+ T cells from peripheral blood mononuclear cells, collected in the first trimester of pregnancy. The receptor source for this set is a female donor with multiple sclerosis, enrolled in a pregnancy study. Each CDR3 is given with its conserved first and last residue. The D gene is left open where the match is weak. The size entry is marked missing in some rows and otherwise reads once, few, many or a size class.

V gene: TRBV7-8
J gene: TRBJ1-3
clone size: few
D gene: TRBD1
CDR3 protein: CASSGRGVSSGNTIYF
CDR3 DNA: TGTGCCAGCAGCGGCAGGGGGGTGAGCTCTGGAAACACCATATATTTT

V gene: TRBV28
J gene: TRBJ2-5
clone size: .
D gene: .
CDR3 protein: CASSVRGSTQYF
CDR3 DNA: TGTGCCAGCAGTGTACGGGGATCGACCCAGTACTTC

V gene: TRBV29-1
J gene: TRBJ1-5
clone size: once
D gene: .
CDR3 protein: CSVARAPNQPQHF
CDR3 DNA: TGCAGCGTTGCGAGGGCCCCAAATCAGCCCCAGCATTTT

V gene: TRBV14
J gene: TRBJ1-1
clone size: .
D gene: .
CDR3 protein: CASSQERNTEAFF
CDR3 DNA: TGTGCCAGCAGCCAAGAGAGAAACACTGAAGCTTTCTTT

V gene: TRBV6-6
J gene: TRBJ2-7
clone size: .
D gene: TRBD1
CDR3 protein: CASSRGQGRTGEQYF
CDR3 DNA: TGTGCCAGCAGTAGAGGACAGGGGCGAACGGGCGAGCAGTACTTC

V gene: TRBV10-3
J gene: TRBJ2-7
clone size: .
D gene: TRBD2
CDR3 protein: CASATGLARHEQYF
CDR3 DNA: TGTGCCAGCGCTACGGGACTAGCGCGTCACGAGCAGTACTTC

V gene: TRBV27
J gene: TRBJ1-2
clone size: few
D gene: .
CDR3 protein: CASSLGQRYGYTF
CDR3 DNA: TGTGCCAGCAGTTTAGGACAGAGATATGGCTACACCTTC

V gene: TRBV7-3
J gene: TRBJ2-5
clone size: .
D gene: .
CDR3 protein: CAVPDSQEEETQYF
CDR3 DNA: TGTGCCGTCCCCGATTCGCAGGAAGAGGAGACCCAGTACTTC

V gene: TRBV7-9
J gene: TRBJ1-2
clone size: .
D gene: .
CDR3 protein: CASSYVGGGYTF
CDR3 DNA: TGTGCCAGCAGCTACGTCGGGGGGGGCTACACCTTC

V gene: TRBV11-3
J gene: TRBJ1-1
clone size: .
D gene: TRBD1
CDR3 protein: CASSYRDRNTEAFF
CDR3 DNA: TGTGCCAGCAGCTACCGGGACAGGAACACTGAAGCTTTCTTT

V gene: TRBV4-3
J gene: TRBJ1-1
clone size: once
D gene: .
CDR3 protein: CASSQDRNTEAFF
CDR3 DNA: TGCGCCAGCAGCCAAGATCGGAACACTGAAGCTTTCTTT